The next 8 T cell receptor beta chains were all read from a single sample in a study of blood T cell repertoires in COVID-19. Libraries were prepared by immunoSEQ multiplex PCR; TCRdb keeps only in-frame clonotypes and omits some of them. The sample has about 41,000 clones; around 88% are singletons. Sample: peripheral blood. The receptors stem from a woman of 80 years or more with active or convalescent COVID-19.

The chain has TRBV7-2 and TRBJ1-1; D unresolved. Germline CDR1 SGHTA, CDR2 FQGNSA. V shed 4 bases and J shed 5 bases, with 11 bases lying between them. The CDR3 length is 13 residues. The CDR3 nucleotides read TGTGCCAGCAGCTCGACACCGAAGACTGAAGCTTTCTTT. Translated: CASSSTPKTEAFF.

The chain couples TRBV3-1 (or the pseudogene TRBV3-2) to TRBJ2-7; D uncertain. CDR3 size: 12 residues. The germline V and J ends were trimmed by 1 base and 3 bases, with 4 bases remaining between them. The germline V gene encodes CDR1 LGHDT and CDR2 YNNKEL (reference sequence). The CDR3 coding sequence is TGTGCCAGCAGCCAAGTTTACTACGAGCAGTACTTC. It codes for CASSQVYYEQYF.

The rearrangement links TRBV10-3 to TRBJ1-2, with TRBD1 as a possible D gene (5 bases). Germline CDR1 ENHRY, CDR2 SYGVKD. V was clipped by 10 bases and J by 8 bases, with 26 bases between them. The CDR3 covers 15 residues. CDR3 region: CATADDLMGRRGYTF. The CDR3 DNA reads TGTGCCACCGCTGACGACTTAATGGGGCGTCGGGGCTACACCTTC.

The chain carries TRBV15 and TRBJ1-1; D possibly corresponds to TRBD1 (6 bases). V lost 3 bases to trimming and J lost 8 bases, with 13 bases between them. The CDR3 totals 13 residues. Germline CDR1 LNHNV, CDR2 YYDKDF (reference sequence). CDR3 nucleotides: TGTGCCACCAGCAGGGGTGGACAGCCAGAAGCTTTCTTT. It specifies CATSRGGQPEAFF. Complete variable domain (other parts from reference TRBV15 and TRBJ1-1): DAMVIQNPRYQVTQFGKPVTLSCSQTLNHNVMYWYQQKSSQAPKLLFHYYDKDFNNEADTPDNFQSRRPNTSFCFLDIRSPGLGDTAMYLCATSRGGQPEAFFGQGTRLTVV.

J is TRBJ2-1 and V is TRBV9; D uncertain. The CDR3 covers 14 residues. Per the germline V gene, CDR1 is SGDLS and CDR2 is YYNGEE. V dropped 4 bases and J dropped 3 bases, with 11 bases sitting between them. The DNA of the CDR3 is TGTGCCAGCAGCCCCTCGAGAGGCTACAATGAGCAGTTCTTC. It encodes CASSPSRGYNEQFF.

This chain connects TRBV19 to TRBJ1-2; TRBD1 matches at 8 bases. Germline CDR1 is LNHDA and CDR2 is SQIVND (reference sequence). The CDR3 is 13 residues long. The V and J ends lost 5 bases and 8 bases, in that order; junction bases with no gene match: 7. As DNA, the CDR3 is TGTGCCAGTAGTCCGGACAGGGATCGAGGCTACACCTTC. This encodes CASSPDRDRGYTF.

This chain links TRBV5-1 with TRBJ2-2; 7 bases match TRBD1. The ends lost 7 bases at V and 4 bases at J; junction bases unmatched: 4. Germline assignment: CDR1 SGHRS and CDR2 YFSETQ. The CDR3 totals 13 residues. For the CDR3, the DNA is TGCGCCAGCCAGGGACAGACCACCGGGGAGCTGTTTTTT. Translating it yields CASQGQTTGELFF.

This clone has more than one count but fewer than ten. The V and J genes are TRBV7-9 and TRBJ1-2, with 10 positions matching TRBD1. V shed 1 base and J 7 bases; nucleotides not matched to a gene: 15. CDR3 length: 18 residues. The germline V gene encodes CDR1 SEHNR and CDR2 FQNEAQ (reference sequence). CDR3 nucleotides: TGTGCCAGCAGCTTAGGACCTGACAGGGGGCGCCTGGTTGGTGGCTACACCTTC. Its protein product is CASSLGPDRGRLVGGYTF.